This T cell receptor beta chain was identified during a study of T cell repertoires in cytomegalovirus infection. The overall study: TCR beta signatures that were public indicated CMV infection and matching HLA type. Study-wide findings and caveats: Within the response measured ex vivo, HLA-C-restricted CMV-specific TCR beta clonotypes were dominant.

Notes on this clonotype: The antigen remains unidentified.

From germline, CDR1 is MNHEY and CDR2 SVGEGT. This CDR3 spans 15 amino acids. V was pared by 4 bases and J by 5 bases, with 9 bases of the junction left unmatched. One entry per CDR3 protein results from TCRdb running MiXCR on the reads. The sample consists of 900,000 to 950,000 distinct CDR3 sequences, about 33% of them appearing once. Sequenced material: cultured CD8+ T cells from PBMCs, taken from culture after CMV antigen stimulation. V and J are TRBV6-2 or TRBV6-3 and TRBJ2-7; 9 nucleotides agree with TRBD1. The sequence was obtained from a human donor in good health (CMV status not recorded). Some clones in this sample may be carry-over from other donors' samples. The DNA of the CDR3 is TGTGCCAGCAGTTCGGGACAGGGAGGTTTGAACGAGCAGTACGTC. Protein product: CASSSGQGGLNEQYV.